These T cell receptor beta chains were read from a single sample in a study of memory CD4+ T cells and cytomegalovirus serostatus. Generated by immunoSEQ multiplex PCR, the TCRdb table keeps only in-frame clones and is missing some. The data contain under 50,000 clones, 79% of them seen just once; the ten biggest clones take up less than 6%. Material for sequencing was memory CD4+ T cells from blood. Source of these receptors: an adult in good health and CMV-seropositive. Both conserved end residues are part of each CDR3.

J gene	V gene	CDR3 protein
TRBJ2-1	TRBV5-5	CASSLLTSGSSYNEQFF
TRBJ1-2	TRBV19	CASSTGSYYGYTF
TRBJ1-2	TRBV7-8	CASSLGQIYGYTF
TRBJ2-2	TRBV11-1	CASSKDRGTRSGELFF
TRBJ1-5	TRBV19	CASRAWGRVGGNQPQHF
TRBJ2-5	TRBV29-1	CSVDLTVLAGGTETQYF
TRBJ2-7	TRBV27	CASSPGGVQVFEQYF
TRBJ2-7	TRBV13	CASSPPGPSYEQYF
TRBJ2-1	TRBV5-4	CASSPGQSSWNEQFF
TRBJ2-1	TRBV10-3	CAISAGIRGGNEQFF
TRBJ1-5	TRBV9	CASSTRDTPWEPQHF
TRBJ2-3	TRBV19	CASRVVGTSGRAGDTQYF
TRBJ1-4	TRBV7-2	CASSLALGEKLFF
TRBJ1-2	TRBV5-4	CASSLAGGQGHYGYTF
TRBJ1-1	TRBV18	CASSPAAATGLGTEAFF
TRBJ2-5	TRBV19	CASSTAGTGQETQYF
TRBJ2-5	TRBV7-3	CASSPTSGNWETQYF
TRBJ1-1	TRBV4-2	CASSSGLGDTEAFF
TRBJ2-7	TRBV5-6	CASSRGSVSNEQYF
TRBJ2-5	TRBV7-6	CASSSRVGGGETQYF
TRBJ2-3	TRBV6-5	CASSYGGLGTDTQYF
TRBJ1-5	TRBV28	CASGLRSPIPWPQHF
TRBJ1-1	TRBV5-5	CASSFSGGGGTEAFF
TRBJ1-2	TRBV4-1	CASSQGLRNYGYTF
TRBJ2-5	TRBV7-7	CASSLGTDQETQYF
TRBJ2-7	TRBV5-4	CASSRSAFTGTVYEQYF
TRBJ2-7	TRBV27	CASRSLLAGLREQYF
TRBJ2-5	TRBV29-1	CSVDSEGREQYF
TRBJ2-3	TRBV2	CASSWRIPTDTQYF
TRBJ1-2	TRBV10-2	CASSESRQGLGYTF
TRBJ1-5	TRBV4-1	CASSQGAGQRNQPQHF
TRBJ1-3	TRBV2	CASSALTGFSGNTIYF
TRBJ1-2	TRBV5-6	CASTGRNYGYTF
TRBJ2-7	TRBV18	CASETSGAYEQYF
TRBJ1-5	TRBV18	CASSPTGQGVNQPQHF
TRBJ2-3	TRBV5-8	CASSPDGTRVQYF
TRBJ2-3	TRBV2	CASSDGQGTDTQYF
TRBJ2-5	TRBV19	CASRSRTLETQYF
TRBJ1-1	TRBV7-9	CASSLGDLSMNTEAFF
TRBJ2-3	TRBV28	CASIPRGGRVLGTDTQYF
TRBJ2-2	TRBV19	CASSIVRGAGSTGELFF
TRBJ2-1	TRBV5-6	CASSSTLAGANNEQFF
TRBJ1-2	TRBV11-2	CASSTASGTALYGYTF
TRBJ2-1	TRBV5-5	CASSPPWGDYNEQFF
TRBJ2-1	TRBV7-2	CASSPAGLAGVSEQFF
TRBJ2-6	TRBV7-8	CASSLPLRNSGANVLTF
TRBJ1-1	TRBV19	CASTVQGWTEAFF
TRBJ2-2	TRBV18	CASSPRSGGNTGELFF
TRBJ2-1	TRBV2	CASSGRGRSYNEQFF
TRBJ1-1	TRBV19	CASLRFGGGMNTEAFF
TRBJ2-1	TRBV9	CASSVAGVINEQFF
TRBJ2-4	TRBV11-2	CASSHGEAKNIQYF
TRBJ1-2	TRBV6-5	CASSRDKSYGYTF
TRBJ2-7	TRBV6-1	CASSAQGVYEQYF